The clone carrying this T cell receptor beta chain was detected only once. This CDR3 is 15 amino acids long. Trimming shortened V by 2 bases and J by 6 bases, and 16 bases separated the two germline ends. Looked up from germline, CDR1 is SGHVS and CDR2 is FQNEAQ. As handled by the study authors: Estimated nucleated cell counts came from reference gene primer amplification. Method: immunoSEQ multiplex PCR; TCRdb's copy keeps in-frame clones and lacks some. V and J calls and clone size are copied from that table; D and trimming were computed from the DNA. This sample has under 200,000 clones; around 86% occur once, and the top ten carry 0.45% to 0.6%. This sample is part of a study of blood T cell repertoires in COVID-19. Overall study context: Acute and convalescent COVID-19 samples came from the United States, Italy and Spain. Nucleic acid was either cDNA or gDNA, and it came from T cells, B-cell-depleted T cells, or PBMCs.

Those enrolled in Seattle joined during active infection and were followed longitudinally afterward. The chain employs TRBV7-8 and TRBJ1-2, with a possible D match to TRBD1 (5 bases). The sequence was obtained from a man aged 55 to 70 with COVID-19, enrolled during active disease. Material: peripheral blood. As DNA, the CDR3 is TGTGCCAGCAGCTTATTCGAAGCCAGGGCAAATGGCTACACCTTC. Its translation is CASSLFEARANGYTF.